The clone carrying this TCR beta chain appeared many times. What it binds is not known. The sample belongs to a study of metastatic and nonmetastatic thyroid tumors. Study-wide context: Repertoire comparison spanned blood and tumor or nodule tissue of malignant and benign thyroid patients.

Study-wide findings and caveats: TCR beta diversity was reportedly significantly higher in malignant thyroid tumors than benign nodules, in blood and tumor.

Original processing notes: Differences in CDR3 between clinicopathological groups were drawn on to build a classifier intended to discriminate distant-metastatic papillary thyroid cancer patients. TCRdb reassembled clones from the PCR reads with MiXCR. These V and J calls originate from TCRdb's pipeline instead of the authors' own analysis. The sample lists about 49,000 clones; about 20% were seen once. No patient had received any treatment before thyroid surgery. The TCR originated in a female donor with papillary thyroid cancer or a benign thyroid nodule (not recorded which). Some clones in this sample may be carry-over from other donors' samples. Material for sequencing was blood.

CDR3: CASSPLALTGSGEQYF. The CDR3 bases are TGCGCCAGCAGCCCCCTCGCCCTCACAGGGTCGGGGGAGCAGTACTTC. This chain uses TRBV4-1 with TRBJ2-7; possible D gene TRBD1, 6 bases. CDR3 size: 16 residues. V was clipped by 4 bases and J by 7 bases, with 23 bases between them. The germline CDR1 and CDR2 sequences are MGHRA and YSYEKL.